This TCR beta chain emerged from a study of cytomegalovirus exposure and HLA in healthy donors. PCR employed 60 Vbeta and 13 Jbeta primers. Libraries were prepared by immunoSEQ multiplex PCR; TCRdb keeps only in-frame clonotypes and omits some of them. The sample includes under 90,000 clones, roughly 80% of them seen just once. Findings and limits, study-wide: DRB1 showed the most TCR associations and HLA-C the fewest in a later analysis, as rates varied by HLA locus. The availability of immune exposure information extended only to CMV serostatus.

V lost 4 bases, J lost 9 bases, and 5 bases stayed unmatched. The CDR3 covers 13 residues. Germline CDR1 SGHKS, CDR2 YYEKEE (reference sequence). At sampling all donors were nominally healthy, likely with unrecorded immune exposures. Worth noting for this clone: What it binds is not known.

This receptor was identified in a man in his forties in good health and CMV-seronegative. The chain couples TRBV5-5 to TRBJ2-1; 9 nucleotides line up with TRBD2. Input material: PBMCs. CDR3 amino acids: CASSIRTSAEQFF. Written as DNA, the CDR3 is TGTGCCAGCAGCATCCGGACTAGCGCTGAGCAGTTCTTC.